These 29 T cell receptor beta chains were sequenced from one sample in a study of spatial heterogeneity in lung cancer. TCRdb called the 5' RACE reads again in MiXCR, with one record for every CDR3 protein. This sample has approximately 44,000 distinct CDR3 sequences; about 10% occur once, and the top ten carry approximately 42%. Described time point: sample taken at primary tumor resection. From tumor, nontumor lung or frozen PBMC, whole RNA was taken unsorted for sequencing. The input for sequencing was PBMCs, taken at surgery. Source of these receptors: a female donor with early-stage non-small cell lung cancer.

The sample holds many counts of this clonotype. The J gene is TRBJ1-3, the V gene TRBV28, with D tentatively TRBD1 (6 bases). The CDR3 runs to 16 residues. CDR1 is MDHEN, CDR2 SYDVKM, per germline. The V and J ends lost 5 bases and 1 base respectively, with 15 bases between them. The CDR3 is CASSPPGRGSGNTIYF. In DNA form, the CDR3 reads TGTGCCAGCAGTCCCCCGGGCAGGGGATCTGGAAACACCATATATTTT.

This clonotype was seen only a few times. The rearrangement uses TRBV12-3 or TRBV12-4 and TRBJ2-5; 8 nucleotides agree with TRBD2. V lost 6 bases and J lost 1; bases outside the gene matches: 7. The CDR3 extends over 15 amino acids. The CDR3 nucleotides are TGTGCCAGCAGCGCGGGGGGCGGGATCCAAGAGACCCAGTACTTC. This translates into CASSAGGGIQETQYF.

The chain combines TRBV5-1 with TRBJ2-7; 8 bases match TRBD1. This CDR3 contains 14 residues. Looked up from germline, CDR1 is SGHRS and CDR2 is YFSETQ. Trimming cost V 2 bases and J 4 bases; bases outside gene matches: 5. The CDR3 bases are TGCGCCAGCAGCTTCAGACAGGGGATATACGAGCAGTACTTC. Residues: CASSFRQGIYEQYF.

The CDR3 loop is CASSTSGGFNNEQFF. In DNA, the CDR3 is TGTGCCAGCAGCACTAGCGGGGGGTTCAACAATGAGCAGTTCTTC. J is TRBJ2-1 and V is TRBV9; 12 nucleotides match TRBD2. The V gene end was trimmed by 4 bases and the J gene end by 5 bases; junction bases not matched to a gene: 4. Germline lookup yields CDR1 SGDLS and CDR2 YYNGEE. The CDR3 has 15 amino acids.

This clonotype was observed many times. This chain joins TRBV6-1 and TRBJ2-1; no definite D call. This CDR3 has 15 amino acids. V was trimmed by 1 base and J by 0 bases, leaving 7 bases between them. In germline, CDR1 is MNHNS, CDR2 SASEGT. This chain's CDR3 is CASSEDFSSYNEQFF. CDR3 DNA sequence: TGTGCCAGCAGTGAAGATTTTAGCTCCTACAATGAGCAGTTCTTC.

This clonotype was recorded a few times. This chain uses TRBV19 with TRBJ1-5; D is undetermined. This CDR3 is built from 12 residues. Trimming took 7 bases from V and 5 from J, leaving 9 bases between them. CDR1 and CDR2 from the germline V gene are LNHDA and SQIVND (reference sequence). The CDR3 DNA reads TGTGCCAGTACGTCCAGAGATCAGCCCCAGCATTTT. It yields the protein CASTSRDQPQHF.

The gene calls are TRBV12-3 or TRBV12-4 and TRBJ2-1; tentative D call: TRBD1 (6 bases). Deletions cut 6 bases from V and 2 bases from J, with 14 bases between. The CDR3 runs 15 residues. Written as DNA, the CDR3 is TGTGCCAGCAGCCAACGGAGGACAGCCTACAATGAGCAGTTCTTC. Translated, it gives CASSQRRTAYNEQFF.

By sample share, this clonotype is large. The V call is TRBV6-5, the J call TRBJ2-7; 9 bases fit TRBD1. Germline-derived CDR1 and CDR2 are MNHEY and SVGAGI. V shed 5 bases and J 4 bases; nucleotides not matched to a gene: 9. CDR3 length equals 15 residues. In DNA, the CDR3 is TGTGCCAGCAGTAACGGACAGGGGAGACAATACGAGCAGTACTTC. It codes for CASSNGQGRQYEQYF.

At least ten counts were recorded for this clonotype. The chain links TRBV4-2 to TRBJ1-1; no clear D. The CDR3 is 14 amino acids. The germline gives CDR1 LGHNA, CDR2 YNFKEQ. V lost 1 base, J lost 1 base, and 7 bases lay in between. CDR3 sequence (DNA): TGTGCCAGCAGCCAAGGTCTGGGGAACACTGAAGCTTTCTTT. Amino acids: CASSQGLGNTEAFF.

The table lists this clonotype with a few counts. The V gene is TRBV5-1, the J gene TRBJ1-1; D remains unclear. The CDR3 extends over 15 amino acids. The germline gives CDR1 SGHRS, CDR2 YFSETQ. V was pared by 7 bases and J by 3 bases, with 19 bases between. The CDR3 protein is CASGLNSRGDTEAFF. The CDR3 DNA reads TGCGCCAGCGGCCTAAACAGCCGCGGGGACACTGAAGCTTTCTTT.

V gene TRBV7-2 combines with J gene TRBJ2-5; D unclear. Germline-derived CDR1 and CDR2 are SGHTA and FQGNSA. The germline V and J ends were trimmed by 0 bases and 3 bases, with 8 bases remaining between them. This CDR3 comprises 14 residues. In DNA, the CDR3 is TGTGCCAGCAGCTTAGCGTCGGCGGAAGAGACCCAGTACTTC. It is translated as CASSLASAEETQYF.

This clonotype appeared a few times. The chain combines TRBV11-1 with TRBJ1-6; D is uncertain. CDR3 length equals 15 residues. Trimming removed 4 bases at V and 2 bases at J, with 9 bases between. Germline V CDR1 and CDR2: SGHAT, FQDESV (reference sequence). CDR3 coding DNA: TGTGCCAGCAGCTACCGGACGGCCTATAATTCACCCCTCCACTTT. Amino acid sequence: CASSYRTAYNSPLHF.

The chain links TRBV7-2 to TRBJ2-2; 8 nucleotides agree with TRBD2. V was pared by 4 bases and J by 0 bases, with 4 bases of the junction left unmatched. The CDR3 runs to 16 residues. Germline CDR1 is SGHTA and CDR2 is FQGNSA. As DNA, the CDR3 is TGTGCCAGCAGCTACCGGGGGGGCTCGAACACCGGGGAGCTGTTTTTT. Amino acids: CASSYRGGSNTGELFF.

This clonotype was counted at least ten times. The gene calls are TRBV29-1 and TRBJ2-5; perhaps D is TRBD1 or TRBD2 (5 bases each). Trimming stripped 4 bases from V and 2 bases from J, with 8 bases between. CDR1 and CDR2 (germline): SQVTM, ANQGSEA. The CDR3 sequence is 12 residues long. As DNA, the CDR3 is TGCAGCGTTGCATGGGGGCAAGAGACCCAGTACTTC. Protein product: CSVAWGQETQYF. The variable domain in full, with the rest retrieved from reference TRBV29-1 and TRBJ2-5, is SAVISQKPSRDICQRGTSLTIQCQVDSQVTMMFWYRQQPGQSLTLIATANQGSEATYESGFVIDKFPISRPNLTFSTLTVSNMSPEDSSIYLCSVAWGQETQYFGPGTRLLVL.

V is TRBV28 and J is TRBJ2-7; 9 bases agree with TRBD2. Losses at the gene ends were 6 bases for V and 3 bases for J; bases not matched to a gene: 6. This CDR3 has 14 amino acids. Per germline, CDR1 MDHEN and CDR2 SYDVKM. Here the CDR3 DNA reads TGTGCCAGCAGGGAGCGGGGGGCCAACTACGAGCAGTACTTC. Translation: CASRERGANYEQYF.

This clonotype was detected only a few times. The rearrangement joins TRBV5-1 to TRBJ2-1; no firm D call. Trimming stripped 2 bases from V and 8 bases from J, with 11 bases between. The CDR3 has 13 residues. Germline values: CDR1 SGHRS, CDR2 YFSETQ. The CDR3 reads CASSFEGLDEQFF. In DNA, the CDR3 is TGCGCCAGCAGCTTCGAAGGGCTGGATGAGCAGTTCTTC.

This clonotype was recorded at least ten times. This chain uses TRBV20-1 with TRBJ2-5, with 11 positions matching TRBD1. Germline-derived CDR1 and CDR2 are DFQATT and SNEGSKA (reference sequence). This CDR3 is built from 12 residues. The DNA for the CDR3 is TGCAGAGCGGACAGGGGGCTAGAGACCCAGTACTTC. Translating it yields CRADRGLETQYF.

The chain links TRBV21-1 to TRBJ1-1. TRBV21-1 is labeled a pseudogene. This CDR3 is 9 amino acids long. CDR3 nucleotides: TGTGCCAACCCGAATGAAGCTTTCTTT. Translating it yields CANPNEAFF.

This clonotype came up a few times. In DNA form, the CDR3 reads TGTGCCACCAGCAGAGATCCAGGGGGAACAGCTTTCTTT. It encodes CATSRDPGGTAFF. The gene calls are TRBV15 and TRBJ1-1; 7 nucleotides agree with TRBD1. CDR1 and CDR2 (germline): LNHNV, YYDKDF (reference sequence). The CDR3 is 13 amino acids. The trim removed 0 bases at V and 10 bases at J, leaving 5 bases unmatched. The full variable domain, in which reference TRBV15 and TRBJ1-1 provide the parts outside the CDR3, is DAMVIQNPRYQVTQFGKPVTLSCSQTLNHNVMYWYQQKSSQAPKLLFHYYDKDFNNEADTPDNFQSRRPNTSFCFLDIRSPGLGDTAMYLCATSRDPGGTAFFGQGTRLTVV.

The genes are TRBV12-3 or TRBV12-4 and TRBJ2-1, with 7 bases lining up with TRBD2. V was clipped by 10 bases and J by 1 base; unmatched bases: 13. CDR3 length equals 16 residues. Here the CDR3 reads CATHEGLAESYNEQFF. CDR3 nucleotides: TGTGCCACACACGAGGGGCTAGCGGAATCCTACAATGAGCAGTTCTTC.

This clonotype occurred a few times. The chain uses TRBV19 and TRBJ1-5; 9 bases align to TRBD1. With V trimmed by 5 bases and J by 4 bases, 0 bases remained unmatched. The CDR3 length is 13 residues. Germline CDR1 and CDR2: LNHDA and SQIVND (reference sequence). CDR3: CASSDRGNQPQHF. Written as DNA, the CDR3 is TGTGCCAGTAGTGACAGGGGGAATCAGCCCCAGCATTTT.

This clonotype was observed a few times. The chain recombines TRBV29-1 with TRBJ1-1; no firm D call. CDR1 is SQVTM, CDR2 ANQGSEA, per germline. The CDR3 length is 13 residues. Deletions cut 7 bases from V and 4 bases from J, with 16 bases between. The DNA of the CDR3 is TGCAGCGGAGAGGGAGGGCCAGGCACTGAAGCTTTCTTT. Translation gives CSGEGGPGTEAFF.

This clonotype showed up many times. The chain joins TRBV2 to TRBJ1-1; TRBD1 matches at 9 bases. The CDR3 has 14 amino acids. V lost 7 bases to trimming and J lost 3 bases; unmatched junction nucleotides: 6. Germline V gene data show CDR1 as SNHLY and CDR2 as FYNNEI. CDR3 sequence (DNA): TGTGCCAGCAACCAACAGGGGGCGGACACTGAAGCTTTCTTT. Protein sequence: CASNQQGADTEAFF.

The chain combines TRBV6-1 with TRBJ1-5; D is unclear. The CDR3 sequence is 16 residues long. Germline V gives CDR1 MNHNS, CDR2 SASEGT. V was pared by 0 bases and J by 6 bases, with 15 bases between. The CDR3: CASSEAVGRITQPQHF. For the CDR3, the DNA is TGTGCCAGCAGTGAAGCTGTGGGCAGAATAACTCAGCCCCAGCATTTT.

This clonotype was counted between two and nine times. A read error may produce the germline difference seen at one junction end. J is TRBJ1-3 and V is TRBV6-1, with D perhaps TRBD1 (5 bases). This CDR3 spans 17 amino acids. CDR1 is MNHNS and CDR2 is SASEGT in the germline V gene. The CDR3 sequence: CASSEGVGDPRGTTIYF. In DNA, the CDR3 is TGTGCCAGCAGTGAAGGAGTGGGGGACCCCCGAGGAACCACCATATATTTT.

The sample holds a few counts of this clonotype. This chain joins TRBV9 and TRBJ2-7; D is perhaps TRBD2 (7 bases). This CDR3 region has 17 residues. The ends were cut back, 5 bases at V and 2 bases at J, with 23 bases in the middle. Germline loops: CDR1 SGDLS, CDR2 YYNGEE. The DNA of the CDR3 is TGTGCCAGCAGTCGGGAGGCGGGGGCGATACCCCCCTACGAGCAGTACTTC. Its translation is CASSREAGAIPPYEQYF.

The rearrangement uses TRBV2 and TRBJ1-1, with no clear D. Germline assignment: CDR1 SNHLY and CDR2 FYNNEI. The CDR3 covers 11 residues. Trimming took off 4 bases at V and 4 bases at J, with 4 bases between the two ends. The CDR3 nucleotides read TGTGCCAGCAGTGCCGTCACTGAAGCTTTCTTT. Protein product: CASSAVTEAFF.

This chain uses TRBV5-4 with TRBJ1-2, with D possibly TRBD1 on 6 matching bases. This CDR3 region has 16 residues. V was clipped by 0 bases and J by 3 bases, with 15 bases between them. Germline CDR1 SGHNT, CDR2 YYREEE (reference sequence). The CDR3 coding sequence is TGTGCCAGCAGCTTGGCCGGGGGCGGAGGAGACTATGGCTACACCTTC. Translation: CASSLAGGGGDYGYTF.

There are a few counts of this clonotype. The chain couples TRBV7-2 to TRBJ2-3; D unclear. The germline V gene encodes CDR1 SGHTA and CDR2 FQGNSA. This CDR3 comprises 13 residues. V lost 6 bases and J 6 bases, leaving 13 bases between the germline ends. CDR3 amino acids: CASSLPQLDTQYF. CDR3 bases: TGTGCCAGCAGTTTACCCCAGCTGGATACGCAGTATTTT.